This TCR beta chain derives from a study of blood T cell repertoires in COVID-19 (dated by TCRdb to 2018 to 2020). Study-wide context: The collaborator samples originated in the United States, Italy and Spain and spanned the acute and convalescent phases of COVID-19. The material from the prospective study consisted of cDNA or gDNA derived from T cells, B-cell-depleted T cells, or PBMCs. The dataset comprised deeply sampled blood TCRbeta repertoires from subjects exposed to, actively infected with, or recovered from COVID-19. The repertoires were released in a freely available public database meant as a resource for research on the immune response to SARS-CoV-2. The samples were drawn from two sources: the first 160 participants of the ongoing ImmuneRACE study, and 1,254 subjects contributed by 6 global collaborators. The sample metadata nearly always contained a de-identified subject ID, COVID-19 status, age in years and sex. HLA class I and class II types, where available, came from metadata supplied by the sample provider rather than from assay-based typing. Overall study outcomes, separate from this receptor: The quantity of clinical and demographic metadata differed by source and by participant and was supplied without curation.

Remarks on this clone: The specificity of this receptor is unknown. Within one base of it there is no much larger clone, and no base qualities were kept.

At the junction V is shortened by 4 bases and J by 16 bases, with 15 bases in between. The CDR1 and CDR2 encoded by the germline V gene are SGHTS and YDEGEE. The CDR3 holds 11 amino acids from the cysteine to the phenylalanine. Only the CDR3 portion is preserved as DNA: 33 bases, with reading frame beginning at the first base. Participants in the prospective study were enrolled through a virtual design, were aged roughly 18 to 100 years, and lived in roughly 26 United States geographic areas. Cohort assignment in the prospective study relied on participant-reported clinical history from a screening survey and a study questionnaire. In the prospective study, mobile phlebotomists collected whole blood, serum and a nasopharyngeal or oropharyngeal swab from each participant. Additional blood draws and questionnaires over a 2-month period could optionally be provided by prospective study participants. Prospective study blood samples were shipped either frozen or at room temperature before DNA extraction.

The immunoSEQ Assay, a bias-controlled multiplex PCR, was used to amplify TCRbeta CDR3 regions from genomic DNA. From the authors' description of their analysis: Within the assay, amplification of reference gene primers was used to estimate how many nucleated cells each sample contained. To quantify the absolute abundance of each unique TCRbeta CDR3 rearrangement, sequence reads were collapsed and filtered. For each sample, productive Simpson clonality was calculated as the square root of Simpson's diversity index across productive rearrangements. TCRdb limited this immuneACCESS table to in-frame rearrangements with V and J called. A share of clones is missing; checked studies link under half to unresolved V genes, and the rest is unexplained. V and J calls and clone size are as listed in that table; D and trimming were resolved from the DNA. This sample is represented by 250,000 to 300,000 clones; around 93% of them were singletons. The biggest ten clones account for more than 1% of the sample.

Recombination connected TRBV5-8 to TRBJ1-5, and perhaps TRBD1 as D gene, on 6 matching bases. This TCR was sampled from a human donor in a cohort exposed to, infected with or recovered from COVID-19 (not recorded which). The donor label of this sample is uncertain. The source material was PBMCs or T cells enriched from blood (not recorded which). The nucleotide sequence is TGTGCCAGCAGCCCCAGACAGGTAGTACATTTT. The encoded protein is CASSPRQVVHF.